Presented here are 27 T cell receptor beta chains from one specimen sequenced in a study of CD8 T cells in Susac syndrome. Random hexamers were used to reverse transcribe an amount of roughly 0.45 to 1 ug RNA. TCRdb re-analysed the immunoSEQ multiplex PCR reads in MiXCR, keeping a single row per CDR3 protein. This sample has some 300,000 distinct CDR3 sequences, with over 75% found just once. Sequenced sample: CD8+ T cells from PBMCs. Receptors originate from a human donor with multiple sclerosis.

The chain joins TRBV27 to TRBJ2-2; 8 bases fit TRBD1. With 5 bases clipped from V and 5 bases from J, the junction kept 13 bases outside the gene matches. The CDR3 totals 17 residues. CDR1 MNHEY and CDR2 SMNVEV come from the germline V gene (reference sequence). This CDR3 is CASSPIPGQGYTGELFF. As DNA, the CDR3 is TGTGCCAGCAGTCCCATCCCCGGACAGGGTTATACCGGGGAGCTGTTTTTT.

The chain employs TRBV12-3 or TRBV12-4 and TRBJ2-2; no reliable D call. Trimming took off 6 bases at V and 4 bases at J, with 18 bases between the two ends. This CDR3 has 16 amino acids. CDR3 bases: TGTGCCAGCAGCCCTTTGGACCAAGTTGGCACCGGGGAGCTGTTTTTT. Its protein is CASSPLDQVGTGELFF.

The genes are TRBV6-6 and TRBJ2-1, with D unclear. The CDR3 is 10 residues long. The ends were cut back, 2 bases at V and 8 bases at J, with 1 base in the middle. Per germline, CDR1 MNHNY and CDR2 SVGAGI (reference sequence). The CDR3 bases are TGTGCCAGCAGTTACGATGAGCAGTTCTTC. Protein: CASSYDEQFF.

This chain connects TRBV28 to TRBJ2-7, with D perhaps TRBD1 or TRBD2 (5 bases each). The germline V gene encodes CDR1 MDHEN and CDR2 SYDVKM. V was clipped by 6 bases and J by 4 bases, with 19 bases between them. The CDR3 covers 15 residues. CDR3 nucleotides: TGTGCCAGCAGGATGGACAACCTCGGCGGGTACGAGCAGTACTTC. Its translation is CASRMDNLGGYEQYF.

The J gene is TRBJ2-7, the V gene TRBV12-3 or TRBV12-4; D may be TRBD2 (6 bases). The CDR3 spans 14 residues. Trimming pared 5 bases from V and 2 bases from J, leaving 13 bases between. As DNA, the CDR3 is TGTGCCAGCAGTCCTACTAGCAGACCCTACGAGCAGTACTTC. It encodes CASSPTSRPYEQYF.

This chain joins TRBV7-9 and TRBJ1-1; D call uncertain. Germline assignment: CDR1 SEHNR and CDR2 FQNEAQ (reference sequence). The CDR3 has 12 amino acids. V gave up 3 bases and J gave up 7 bases, with 9 bases separating them. This chain's CDR3 is CASSFTEGEAFF. CDR3 DNA: TGTGCCAGCAGCTTTACTGAGGGTGAAGCTTTCTTT.

CDR3 nucleotides: TGCAGTGCTAGACCGCGGCGCAAACTAACAGATACGCAGTATTTT. Translation gives CSARPRRKLTDTQYF. The V call is TRBV20-1, the J call TRBJ2-3; D unclear. Germline assignment: CDR1 DFQATT and CDR2 SNEGSKA (reference sequence). V was clipped by 2 bases and J by 3 bases, with 15 bases between them. This CDR3 is built from 15 residues.

This clonotype showed up just a few times. The J gene is TRBJ2-1, the V gene TRBV7-2; possibly TRBD1 for D (6 bases). V was clipped by 5 bases and J by 0 bases, with 23 bases between them. CDR3 length equals 19 residues. Per germline, CDR1 SGHTA and CDR2 FQGNSA. Written as DNA, the CDR3 is TGTGCCAGCAGCCACCCTCTGGACAGTACTTCTTACTCCTACAATGAGCAGTTCTTC. This translates into CASSHPLDSTSYSYNEQFF.

CDR3 DNA: TGTGCCAGCAGCGTAGGGGCTTCCCTTTACAATGAGCAGTTCTTC. This sequence encodes CASSVGASLYNEQFF. The chain combines TRBV9 with TRBJ2-1; no firm D call. The V end was cut by 0 bases, the J end by 4 bases, with 11 bases between. The CDR3 contains 15 residues. Germline loops: CDR1 SGDLS, CDR2 YYNGEE. The entire variable domain, with the rest obtained from reference TRBV9 and TRBJ2-1, is as follows: DSGVTQTPKHLITATGQRVTLRCSPRSGDLSVYWYQQSLDQGLQFLIQYYNGEERAKGNILERFSAQQFPDLHSELNLSSLELGDSALYFCASSVGASLYNEQFFGPGTRLTVL.

V and J are TRBV27 and TRBJ2-7; the match to TRBD2 covers 13 bases. This CDR3 is built from 18 residues. V lost 8 bases to trimming and J lost 0 bases; unmatched junction nucleotides: 13. Germline lookup yields CDR1 MNHEY and CDR2 SMNVEV (reference sequence). The CDR3 sequence is CASAGLAGAVTNSYEQYF. The CDR3 DNA is TGTGCCAGCGCCGGACTAGCGGGGGCAGTGACTAACTCCTACGAGCAGTACTTC.

The chain has TRBV28 and TRBJ2-2; D might be TRBD1 (6 bases). Germline CDR1 and CDR2: MDHEN and SYDVKM. V shed 6 bases and J shed 0 bases, with 14 bases lying between them. The CDR3 has 16 residues. The CDR3 loop is CASSFWTATNTGELFF. CDR3 bases: TGTGCCAGCAGCTTTTGGACAGCGACGAACACCGGGGAGCTGTTTTTT.

This clonotype has just a few counts. The J gene is TRBJ2-1, the V gene TRBV6-1, with D possibly TRBD1 on 5 matching bases. The length of the CDR3 is 15 residues. The germline V gene has CDR1 MNHNS and CDR2 SASEGT. V was trimmed by 1 base and J by 7 bases, leaving 14 bases between them. The CDR3: CASSEEVGLPNEQFF. The CDR3 coding sequence is TGTGCCAGCAGTGAAGAGGTGGGGCTGCCGAATGAGCAGTTCTTC.

The gene calls are TRBV4-3 and TRBJ2-7, with a tentative D call TRBD1 (6 bases). This CDR3 region has 15 residues. CDR1 is LGHNA and CDR2 is YSLEER in the germline V gene. Trimming took off 4 bases at V and 0 bases at J, with 13 bases between the two ends. This chain's CDR3 is CASSLLKGVSYEQYF. CDR3 DNA: TGCGCCAGCAGCCTCCTTAAGGGGGTCTCCTACGAGCAGTACTTC.

The chain employs TRBV28 and TRBJ2-5; D might be TRBD2 (5 bases). This CDR3 is built from 13 residues. CDR1 and CDR2 from the germline V gene are MDHEN and SYDVKM. Trimming shortened V by 7 bases and J by 1 base, and 10 bases separated the two germline ends. The CDR3 reads CASTGISQETQYF. DNA of the CDR3: TGTGCCAGCACCGGGATTAGCCAAGAGACCCAGTACTTC.

V and J are TRBV9 and TRBJ2-3; either TRBD1 or TRBD2 may fit D (5 bases each). Trimming removed 3 bases from V and 2 bases from J, with 16 bases in between. Germline V gives CDR1 SGDLS, CDR2 YYNGEE. This CDR3 comprises 16 residues. CDR3 nucleotides: TGTGCCAGCAGCGGCCTCCAGGGAGAGGACACAGATACGCAGTATTTT. Its translation is CASSGLQGEDTDTQYF. Full variable domain (remainder filled in from reference TRBV9 and TRBJ2-3): DSGVTQTPKHLITATGQRVTLRCSPRSGDLSVYWYQQSLDQGLQFLIQYYNGEERAKGNILERFSAQQFPDLHSELNLSSLELGDSALYFCASSGLQGEDTDTQYFGPGTRLTVL.

V usage is TRBV6-5 and J usage is TRBJ1-1; TRBD1 agrees at 9 bases. With V trimmed by 0 bases and J by 2 bases, 7 bases remained unmatched. The CDR3 is 17 residues long. CDR1 and CDR2 (germline): MNHEY, SVGAGI. The CDR3, as DNA: TGTGCCAGCAGTTACTCAAGACAGGGGGGACTTAACACTGAAGCTTTCTTT. Protein: CASSYSRQGGLNTEAFF.

V is TRBV4-2 and J is TRBJ1-4; tentative D call: TRBD1 (5 bases). V lost 3 bases to trimming and J lost 8 bases, with 19 bases between them. The germline V gene has CDR1 LGHNA and CDR2 YNFKEQ. The CDR3 consists of 16 residues. CDR3 sequence (DNA): TGTGCCAGCAGCCAGTACGACAGTCCTAGGGAAGAAAAACTGTTTTTT. Protein product: CASSQYDSPREEKLFF.

This chain joins TRBV19 and TRBJ1-2; 8 bases align to TRBD1. Germline CDR1 is LNHDA and CDR2 is SQIVND (reference sequence). The V and J ends lost 7 bases and 0 bases, in that order; junction bases with no gene match: 13. CDR3 length: 17 residues. The CDR3 nucleotides read TGTGCCAGTATAGGGCCGGACAGGGACGGAACTAACTATGGCTACACCTTC. This translates into CASIGPDRDGTNYGYTF.

V usage is TRBV27 and J usage is TRBJ2-3; 7 nucleotides line up with TRBD2. CDR1 and CDR2 (germline): MNHEY, SMNVEV (reference sequence). V gave up 5 bases and J gave up 0 bases; unmatched junction bases: 11. The CDR3 has 17 residues. The CDR3 region is CASSPRTSTMSTDTQYF. Here the CDR3 DNA reads TGTGCCAGCAGTCCCAGGACTAGTACCATGAGCACAGATACGCAGTATTTT.

The rearrangement links TRBV12-3 or TRBV12-4 to TRBJ2-3, with D perhaps TRBD2 (6 bases). The CDR3 covers 17 residues. V was trimmed by 2 bases and J by 6 bases, leaving 21 bases between them. The CDR3 coding sequence is TGTGCCAGCAGTTTAACCAGGGCCTATTTGGAGGGGGATACGCAGTATTTT. Translation gives CASSLTRAYLEGDTQYF.

This clonotype occurred a few times. The chain is built from TRBV6-5 and TRBJ2-3; D call uncertain. From germline, CDR1 is MNHEY and CDR2 SVGAGI. Trimming removed 2 bases from V and 0 bases from J, with 6 bases in between. This CDR3 has 14 amino acids. The CDR3 DNA follows: TGTGCCAGCAGTTACGGACCTAGCACAGATACGCAGTATTTT. Its protein is CASSYGPSTDTQYF.

The chain joins TRBV28 to TRBJ2-7; D is undetermined. Germline-derived CDR1 and CDR2 are MDHEN and SYDVKM. This CDR3 has 13 amino acids. V shed 2 bases and J shed 1 base, with 6 bases lying between them. The CDR3: CASSLTESYEQYF. The CDR3 DNA follows: TGTGCCAGCAGTTTAACAGAGTCCTACGAGCAGTACTTC.

The chain is built from TRBV5-6 and TRBJ2-1; D not resolved. Germline-derived CDR1 and CDR2 are SGHDT and YYEEEE. The CDR3 is 16 amino acids. V was cut by 0 bases and J by 0 bases, with 10 bases left in between. The DNA of the CDR3 is TGTGCCAGCAGCTTGGGTTGGTCGAGCTCCTACAATGAGCAGTTCTTC. The encoded protein is CASSLGWSSSYNEQFF.

This rearrangement joins TRBV6-5 to TRBJ1-5; D remains unclear. Between the trimmed V and J ends, which lost 8 bases and 6 bases, there was a span of 11 bases. The CDR3 loop spans 12 amino acids. Germline CDR1 is MNHEY and CDR2 is SVGAGI. CDR3 DNA: TGTGCCAGCGGGCCAGCCCCTCAGCCCCAGCATTTT. It is translated as CASGPAPQPQHF.

The V call is TRBV9, the J call TRBJ2-7; TRBD1 might be the D (5 bases). V was trimmed by 1 base and J by 3 bases, leaving 14 bases between them. The germline V gene encodes CDR1 SGDLS and CDR2 YYNGEE. The CDR3 spans 15 residues. Here the CDR3 DNA reads TGTGCCAGCAGCGTAAGTGTCGACAGACACTACGAGCAGTACTTC. Translating it yields CASSVSVDRHYEQYF.

The gene calls are TRBV12-5 and TRBJ2-1; the D gene is possibly TRBD2 (6 bases). Germline CDR1 reads LGHNT; CDR2 reads FRNRAP. Trimming shortened V by 0 bases and J by 0 bases, and 9 bases separated the two germline ends. This CDR3 spans 16 amino acids. CDR3 region: CASGLVTAGSYNEQFF. CDR3 bases: TGTGCTAGTGGTTTGGTAACAGCGGGCTCCTACAATGAGCAGTTCTTC. The full variable domain, in which reference TRBV12-5 and TRBJ2-1 provide the parts outside the CDR3, is DARVTQTPRHKVTEMGQEVTMRCQPILGHNTVFWYRQTMMQGLELLAYFRNRAPLDDSGMPKDRFSAEMPDATLATLKIQPSEPRDSAVYFCASGLVTAGSYNEQFFGPGTRLTVL.

V usage is TRBV4-1 and J usage is TRBJ2-7; the match to TRBD1 covers 7 bases. CDR1 is MGHRA, CDR2 YSYEKL, per germline. CDR3 length: 15 residues. The V segment lost 1 base and the J segment 8 bases; nucleotides outside the gene matches: 11. The CDR3 spells CASSQGTGERWQQYF. CDR3 bases: TGCGCCAGCAGCCAAGGGACAGGCGAACGATGGCAGCAGTACTTC.